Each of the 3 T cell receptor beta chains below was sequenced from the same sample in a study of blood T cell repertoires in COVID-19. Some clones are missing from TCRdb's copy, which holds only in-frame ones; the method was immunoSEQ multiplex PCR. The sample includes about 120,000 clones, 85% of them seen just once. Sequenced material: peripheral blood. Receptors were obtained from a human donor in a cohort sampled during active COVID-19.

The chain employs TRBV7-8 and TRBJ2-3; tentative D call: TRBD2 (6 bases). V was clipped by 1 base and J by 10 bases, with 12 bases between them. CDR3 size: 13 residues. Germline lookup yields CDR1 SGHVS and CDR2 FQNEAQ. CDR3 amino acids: CASSLERVSAQYF. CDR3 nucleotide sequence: TGTGCCAGCAGCTTAGAGCGGGTCAGCGCGCAGTATTTT. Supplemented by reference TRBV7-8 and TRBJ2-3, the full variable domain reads GAGVSQSPRYKVAKRGQDVALRCDPISGHVSLFWYQQALGQGPEFLTYFQNEAQLDKSGLPSDRFFAERPEGSVSTLKIQRTQQEDSAVYLCASSLERVSAQYFGPGTRLTVL.

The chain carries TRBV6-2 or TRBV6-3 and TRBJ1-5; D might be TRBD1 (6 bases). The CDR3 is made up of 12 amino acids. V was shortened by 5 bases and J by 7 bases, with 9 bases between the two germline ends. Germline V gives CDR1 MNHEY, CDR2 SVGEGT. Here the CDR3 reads CASSPRGQPQHF. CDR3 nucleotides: TGTGCCAGCAGTCCGAGGGGGCAGCCCCAGCATTTT.

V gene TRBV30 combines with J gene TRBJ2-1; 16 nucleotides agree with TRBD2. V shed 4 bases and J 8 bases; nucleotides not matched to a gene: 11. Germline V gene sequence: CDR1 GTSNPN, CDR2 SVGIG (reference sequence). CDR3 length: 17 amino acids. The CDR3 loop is CAWKAGTSGGAGDEQFF. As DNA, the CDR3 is TGTGCCTGGAAGGCTGGGACTAGCGGGGGGGCAGGGGATGAGCAGTTCTTC.